The clone carrying this T cell receptor beta chain showed up just once. Other DNA sequences from this sample encode an identical CDR3 as well. The sample originates from a study of TIL therapy for anti-PD-1-resistant metastatic lung cancer. The wider study: Most patients had lung adenocarcinoma; a handful of tumors were EGFR-mutant, two ALK-rearranged; half smoked currently or formerly.

The time point here: pre-treatment sample, taken before nivolumab and TIL therapy. In germline, CDR1 is SQVTM, CDR2 ANQGSEA. This CDR3 region has 12 residues. V lost 6 bases, J lost 0 bases, and 5 bases lay in between. The libraries were made with immunoSEQ v3. Measured with immunoSEQ multiplex PCR; TCRdb has only the in-frame clones, and not every one. The sample contains tens of thousands of clones, around four fifths of which appear only once. This TCR came from a person aged 25 to 85 with non-small cell lung cancer. V and J are TRBV29-1 and TRBJ1-4; D gene ambiguous. This material consisted of blood, taken at baseline. This CDR3 is CSVLTTNEKLFF. Written as DNA, the CDR3 is TGCAGCGTACTAACAACTAATGAAAAACTGTTTTTT.